These T cell receptor beta chains were read from a single sample in a study of shared clonotypes between healthy human individuals. Sequenced by immunoSEQ multiplex PCR; TCRdb stores in-frame clones only, minus some. Seen here are 2 million to 3 million clones, under 95% observed once, and the top ten hold approximately 0.35%. The sequencing sample was made of naive CD4+ T cells from PBMCs. These receptors came from a man aged 18 to 29 in good health. Some clones in this sample may be carry-over from other donors' samples. The conserved cysteine and the conserved F or W are not part of the CDR3 here. The D gene is left open where the match is weak.

TRBV10-3	TRBD1	TRBJ2-6	AIGTVWTGPSGANVLT
TRBV6-1	TRBD2	TRBJ2-7	ASSATSGSSYEQY
TRBV4-1	NA	TRBJ2-2	ASSLRSLGRETGELF
TRBV28	TRBD1	TRBJ1-2	ASSSSGTGGDGYT
TRBV6-1	NA	TRBJ2-3	ASSDRQYTDTQY
TRBV18	TRBD1	TRBJ2-7	ASSPSRDRGVYEQY
TRBV19	NA	TRBJ1-2	ASSEEGGPYYGYT
TRBV7-9	NA	TRBJ2-5	ASSFAGTVGMTQY
TRBV7-2	NA	TRBJ2-7	ASSPPGRKRGEQY
TRBV5-6	NA	TRBJ1-2	ASSWGIDGYT
TRBV18	TRBD1	TRBJ2-3	ASSPMGQGDTDTQY
TRBV18	TRBD2	TRBJ2-3	ASSPPTTSGPSTDTQY
TRBV9	NA	TRBJ1-5	ASSVDVGNQPQH
TRBV18	NA	TRBJ2-2	ASSPPSRNTGELF
TRBV7-9	NA	TRBJ2-1	ASSLPGRHNEQF
TRBV28	TRBD2	TRBJ2-7	ASSSYDPRLAGGPEY
TRBV6-6	NA	TRBJ2-3	ASRLLSGKDTQY
TRBV5-1	TRBD1	TRBJ2-7	ASGDPGQGRGEQY
TRBV28	NA	TRBJ1-3	ASSRGQSSGNTIY
TRBV7-6	NA	TRBJ2-1	ASSLSAPLLEQF
TRBV30	NA	TRBJ1-2	AWSLFQSGYT
TRBV7-8	TRBD2	TRBJ2-1	ASSLRAGGGYNEQF
TRBV5-4	NA	TRBJ1-1	ASSLVWNTEAF
TRBV5-1	NA	TRBJ2-2	ASSLAGSSANTGELF
TRBV5-4	TRBD2	TRBJ2-3	ASSSGASGPSTDTQY
TRBV7-8	TRBD2	TRBJ2-3	ASSIIAGVGDTQY
TRBV9	TRBD2	TRBJ2-1	ASSQTSGSYNEQF
TRBV6-1	TRBD1	TRBJ1-5	ASSDGRGGNQPQH
TRBV28	TRBD1	TRBJ2-7	ASSSFGRRQGGDEQY
TRBV6-1	NA	TRBJ1-4	ASSERATTNEKLF
TRBV28	NA	TRBJ1-1	ASSRQSNTEAF
TRBV28	NA	TRBJ2-3	ASIQASTDTQY
TRBV2	NA	TRBJ2-7	ASTLLRGGAYEQY
TRBV7-2	NA	TRBJ2-1	ASSLFGRLDEQF
TRBV6-6	TRBD1	TRBJ1-4	ASRPTRTGGGEKLF
TRBV6-5	NA	TRBJ2-1	ASRPGTVTYNEQF
TRBV11-2	TRBD2	TRBJ2-1	ASSPPQAGVGHNEQF
TRBV7-9	NA	TRBJ2-5	ASSGVYGPQETQY
TRBV5-1	NA	TRBJ2-3	ASSLVSTSLTDTQY
TRBV7-9	TRBD2	TRBJ2-1	ASSSTGGEGLEREQF
TRBV14	NA	TRBJ1-2	ASSPDILNYGYT
TRBV6-1	TRBD2	TRBJ2-1	ASSTSGRVSGEQF
TRBV6-6	NA	TRBJ2-5	ASSPKSQETQY
TRBV5-1	NA	TRBJ2-4	ASSDRTEKNIQY
TRBV18	TRBD1	TRBJ2-7	ASSPRQGEEEQY
TRBV5-1	TRBD1	TRBJ2-7	ASSLVTGGYEQY
TRBV28	TRBD1	TRBJ2-2	ASMVTGATGELF
TRBV6-1	TRBD1	TRBJ2-2	ASSVSPTGGTGELF
TRBV7-9	TRBD2	NA	ASSLAGGPGSEQY
TRBV7-7	TRBD1	TRBJ2-2	ASSLARGPNTGELF
TRBV30	NA	TRBJ2-1	AWVPGPSGAGQF